This T cell receptor beta chain appears in the sequencing data of a study of breast tumors, draining lymph nodes, adjacent tissues. Whole-study results and caveats: Luminal-like breast cancer showed significantly higher tumor–nontumor repertoire similarity than basal-like. Findings are consistent with lymph node origin and intratumoral expansion of most tumor T cells.

The V gene's germline CDR1 is MNHEY and CDR2 SVGAGI. This CDR3 comprises 16 residues. Breast cancer patients provided tissue from their axillary draining lymph nodes. TCRdb fed the multiplex PCR reads into MiXCR, producing one record per CDR3 protein. This sample has approximately 150,000 distinct CDR3 sequences, with approximately 32% found just once. Comment on this clonotype: The antigen is undetermined. The junction differs from germline at one of its ends, possibly a read error.

This clonotype was sampled from a female donor with breast cancer. Some clones in this sample may be carry-over from other donors' samples. Sequencing input: axillary lymph node tissue. The chain employs TRBV6-5 and TRBJ2-6; D gene uncertain. CDR3 sequence (DNA): TGTGCCAGCAGTCACTCGTCAGGCAGAGGGGCCAACGTCCTGACTTTC. Its protein is CASSHSSGRGANVLTF.